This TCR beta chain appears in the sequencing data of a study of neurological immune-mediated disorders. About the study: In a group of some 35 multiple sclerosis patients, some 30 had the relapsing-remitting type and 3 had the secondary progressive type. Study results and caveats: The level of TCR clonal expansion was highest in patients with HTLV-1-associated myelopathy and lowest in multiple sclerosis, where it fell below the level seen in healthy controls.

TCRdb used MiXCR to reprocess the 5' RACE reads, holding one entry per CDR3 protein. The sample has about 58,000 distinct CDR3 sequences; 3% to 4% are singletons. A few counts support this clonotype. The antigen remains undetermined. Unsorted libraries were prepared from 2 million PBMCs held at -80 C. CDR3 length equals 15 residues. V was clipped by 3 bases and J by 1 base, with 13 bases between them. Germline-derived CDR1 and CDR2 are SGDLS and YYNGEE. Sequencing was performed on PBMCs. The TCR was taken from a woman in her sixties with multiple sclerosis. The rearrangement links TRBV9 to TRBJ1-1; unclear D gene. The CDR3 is CASSAARSANTEAFF. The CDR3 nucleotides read TGTGCCAGCAGCGCTGCCAGGTCAGCGAACACTGAAGCTTTCTTT.